This entry lists 2 T cell receptor beta chains sequenced from one sample in a study of response to subunit inactivated influenza vaccine. One entry per CDR3 protein, called by TCRdb with MiXCR from the RT-PCR reads. Of about 570,000 distinct CDR3 sequences listed, roughly 10% are singletons. The data also belong to a second study, concerning T cells expressing NK-cell markers. That work states: With UMIs, 5'RACE template switching was used to make TCR beta cDNA.

The specimen was PBMCs from blood, collected on the day of vaccination. The receptors were sampled from a man over 45 who received an inactivated influenza vaccine.

The rearrangement uses TRBV7-2 and TRBJ2-3; D gene unclear. This CDR3 spans 14 amino acids. The V end was cut by 3 bases, the J end by 2 bases, with 9 bases between. CDR1 is SGHTA, CDR2 FQGNSA, per germline. The CDR3 DNA reads TGTGCCAGCAGCTTTGGCGACCACACAGATACGCAGTATTTT. This gives the protein CASSFGDHTDTQYF.

This clonotype was seen repeatedly, ten times or more. The chain uses TRBV5-1 and TRBJ2-1; D unclear. This CDR3 spans 11 amino acids. Trimming took 0 bases from V and 9 from J, leaving 4 bases between them. Germline V gene lookup returns CDR1 SGHRS and CDR2 YFSETQ. CDR3 in DNA: TGCGCCAGCAGCTTGGCCGCTGAGCAGTTCTTC. Its translation is CASSLAAEQFF.